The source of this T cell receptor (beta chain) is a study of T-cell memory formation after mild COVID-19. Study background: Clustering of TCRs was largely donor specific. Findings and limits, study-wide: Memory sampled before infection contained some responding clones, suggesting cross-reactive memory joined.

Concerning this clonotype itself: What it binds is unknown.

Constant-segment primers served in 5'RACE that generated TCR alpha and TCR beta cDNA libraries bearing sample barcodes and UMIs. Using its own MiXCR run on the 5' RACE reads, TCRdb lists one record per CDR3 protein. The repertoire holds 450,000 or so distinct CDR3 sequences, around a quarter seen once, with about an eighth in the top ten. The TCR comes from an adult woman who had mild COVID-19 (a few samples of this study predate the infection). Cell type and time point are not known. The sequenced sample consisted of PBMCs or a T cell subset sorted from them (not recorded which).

As DNA, the CDR3 is TGTGCCAGCAGCTATAGTACTGAAGCTTTCTTT. Amino acid sequence: CASSYSTEAFF. The chain carries TRBV5-6 and TRBJ1-1, with unresolved D. With 3 bases removed from V and 5 bases from J, the gap between germline ends came to 5 bases. The germline gives CDR1 SGHDT, CDR2 YYEEEE. The CDR3 is 11 residues long.